This TCR beta chain is from a study of human T cells and chemical hapten exposure. TCRdb re-derived calls from the RACE reads in MiXCR, one entry per CDR3 protein. The table shows around 95,000 distinct CDR3 sequences, with about 10% occurring only once. Specified time point: pre-sensitization, week 0. Treatment noted: therapeutic diphenylcyclopropenone sensitization with weekly scalp DPC. There are a few counts of this clonotype. Its specificity is not known. Study-wide results and caveats: Among expanded TCRs, significantly more large CDR3 similarity clusters formed than among controls.

Germline values: CDR1 MNHEY, CDR2 SMNVEV (reference sequence). The CDR3 extends over 12 amino acids. Deletions cut 2 bases from V and 10 bases from J, with 9 bases between. The TCR was taken from a woman between 55 and 75 years old with alopecia areata. Some clones in this sample may be carry-over from other donors' samples. The rearrangement uses TRBV27 and TRBJ2-1; D uncertain. The input for sequencing was whole blood, taken in connection with sensitization to the hapten diphenylcyclopropenone (DPC). The CDR3 sequence: CASSLVGQEQFF. CDR3 coding DNA: TGTGCCAGCAGTTTAGTGGGCCAGGAGCAGTTCTTC.